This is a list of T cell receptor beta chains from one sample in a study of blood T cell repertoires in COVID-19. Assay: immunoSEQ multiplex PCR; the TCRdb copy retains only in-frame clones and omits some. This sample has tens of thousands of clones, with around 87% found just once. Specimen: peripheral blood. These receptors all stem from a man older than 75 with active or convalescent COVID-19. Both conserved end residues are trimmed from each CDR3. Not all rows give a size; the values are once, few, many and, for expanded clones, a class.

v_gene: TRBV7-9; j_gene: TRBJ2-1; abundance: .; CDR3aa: ASSLSGRAYNEQF
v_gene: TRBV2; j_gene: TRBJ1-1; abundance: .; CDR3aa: ASSAALTGMNTEAF
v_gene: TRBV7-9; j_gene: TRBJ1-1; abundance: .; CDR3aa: ASSLVSGNPMNTEAF
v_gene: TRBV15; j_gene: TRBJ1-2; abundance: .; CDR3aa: ATSSNRGGYGYT
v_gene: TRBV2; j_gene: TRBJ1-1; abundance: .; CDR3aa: ASSEATVPEAF
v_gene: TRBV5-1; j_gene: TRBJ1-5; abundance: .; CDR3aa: ASSLGSSNQPQH
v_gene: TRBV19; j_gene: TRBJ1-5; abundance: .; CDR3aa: ASSQGSGLGQNNQPQH
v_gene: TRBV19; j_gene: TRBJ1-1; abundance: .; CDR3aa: ASSIYGTGAVKAF
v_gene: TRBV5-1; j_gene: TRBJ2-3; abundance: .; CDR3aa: ASHTSVIDTQY
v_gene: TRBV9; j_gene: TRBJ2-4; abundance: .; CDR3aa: ASSVAGGWGKNIQY
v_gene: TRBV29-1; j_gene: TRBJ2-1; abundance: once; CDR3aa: SVDHLAGNEQF
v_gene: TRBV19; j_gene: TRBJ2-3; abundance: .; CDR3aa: ASSKSLTSGRLLGDTQY
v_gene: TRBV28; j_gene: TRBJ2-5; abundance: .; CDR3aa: ASSRVGQGAWETQY
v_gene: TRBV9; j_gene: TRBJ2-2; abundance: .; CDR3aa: ASSSDTGELF
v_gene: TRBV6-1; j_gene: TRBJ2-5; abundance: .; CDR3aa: ASSDQGGRETQY
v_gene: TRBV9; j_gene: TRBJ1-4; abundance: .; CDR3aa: ASSVDGSNEKLF
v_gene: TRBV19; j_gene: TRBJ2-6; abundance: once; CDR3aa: ASSLFLSSGANVLT
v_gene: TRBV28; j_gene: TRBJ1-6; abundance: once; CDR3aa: ASSPPGDSSPLH